This TCR beta chain was sequenced for a study of radiotherapy plus CTLA-4 blockade in lung cancer. Findings and caveats of the study: There was expansion of tumor-derived TCR clones in blood after radiotherapy plus ipilimumab.

Details on this clone: The antigen remains undetermined.

Measured with immunoSEQ multiplex PCR; TCRdb has only the in-frame clones, and not every one. The sample carries about 46,000 clones, around 79% recorded once. Those patients who had chemo-refractory metastatic non-small-cell lung cancer were given focal radiation along with CTLA-4 blockade through ipilimumab. Per germline, CDR1 SGHVS and CDR2 FQNEAQ. After removal of 1 base from V and 2 bases from J, the junction contained 9 bases not matched to a gene. The CDR3 contains 18 residues. The J gene is TRBJ2-5, the V gene TRBV7-8, with 11 bases fitting TRBD2. This clonotype was sampled from a human donor with non-small cell lung cancer who had a complete response to radiotherapy plus ipilimumab. Sample: peripheral blood, taken from a patient treated with radiotherapy plus ipilimumab. The CDR3 DNA follows: TGTGCCAGCAGCTTAGTGACTAGCGGGGCCCTGGGGCAAGAGACCCAGTACTTC. Translating gives CASSLVTSGALGQETQYF.